Presented here are 10 T cell receptor beta chains from one specimen sequenced in a study of cytomegalovirus exposure and HLA in healthy donors. 13 Jbeta primers and 60 Vbeta primers were used for the PCR. TCRdb's table, derived via immunoSEQ multiplex PCR, lists solely in-frame clones and lacks some. The repertoire has approximately 82,000 clones, about 9.5% of them found once; the top ten carry approximately 24%. Input material: PBMCs. Receptor source: a man between 60 and 70 years old in good health and CMV-seropositive.

The chain joins TRBV9 to TRBJ2-1, with 11 bases that match TRBD2. The CDR3 totals 17 residues. Trimming cost V 2 bases and J 3 bases; bases outside gene matches: 7. From germline, CDR1 is SGDLS and CDR2 YYNGEE. The CDR3 here is CASSVGLAEPFYNEQFF. The CDR3 DNA sequence: TGTGCCAGCAGCGTGGGACTAGCGGAACCCTTCTACAATGAGCAGTTCTTC.

This clone was found a few times. The chain recombines TRBV10-3 with TRBJ1-1; D is undetermined. From germline, CDR1 is ENHRY and CDR2 SYGVKD. V gave up 1 base and J gave up 6 bases, with 15 bases separating them. CDR3 length equals 15 residues. The CDR3 sequence: CAISEWGGPEAEAFF. In nucleotides, the CDR3 is TGTGCCATCAGTGAGTGGGGAGGACCCGAGGCTGAAGCTTTCTTT.

This clone turned up a few times. The CDR3 coding sequence is TGTGCCAGCCGGAGGGAGGAGGGGTTAAACTATGGCTACACCTTC. Translating it yields CASRREEGLNYGYTF. J is TRBJ1-2 and V is TRBV6-1; tentatively, D is TRBD1 (5 bases). CDR1 MNHNS and CDR2 SASEGT come from the germline V gene. Trimming took 8 bases from V and 2 from J, leaving 18 bases between them. The CDR3 runs to 15 residues.

This clone was detected a few times. This sequence joins TRBV5-1 and TRBJ2-2; weak D call: TRBD2 (6 bases). V was pared by 7 bases and J by 4 bases, with 17 bases between. This CDR3 comprises 15 residues. In germline, CDR1 is SGHRS, CDR2 YFSETQ. CDR3 bases: TGCGCCAGCCTCGGGAGTCTCCAAGGCACCGGGGAGCTGTTTTTT. Its translation: CASLGSLQGTGELFF.

This clone was observed a handful of times. The rearrangement links TRBV27 to TRBJ2-2, with D possibly TRBD1 on 6 matching bases. Trimming cost V 7 bases and J 5 bases, with 23 bases left between them. This CDR3 comprises 17 residues. Germline lookup yields CDR1 MNHEY and CDR2 SMNVEV (reference sequence). The CDR3 DNA sequence: TGTGCCAGCACCTTATCAGGGGTGCAGGGTTTAACCGGGGAGCTGTTTTTT. Translation: CASTLSGVQGLTGELFF.

This clone was counted between two and nine times. The CDR3 here is CSSTGMGTGELFF. The CDR3 coding sequence is TGCAGCTCAACAGGGATGGGCACCGGGGAGCTGTTTTTT. The V and J genes are TRBV29-1 and TRBJ2-2; possible D gene TRBD1, 6 bases. Per germline, CDR1 SQVTM and CDR2 ANQGSEA. CDR3 length equals 13 residues. Trimming cost V 8 bases and J 4 bases, with 14 bases left between them.

This clone has just a few counts. This rearrangement joins TRBV29-1 to TRBJ2-4; maybe TRBD1 (6 bases). V was shortened by 5 bases and J by 2 bases, with 10 bases between the two germline ends. CDR1 and CDR2 (germline): SQVTM, ANQGSEA. The CDR3 consists of 13 residues. The CDR3 nucleotides read TGCAGCGTTTTCAGGGGTTCCAAAAACATTCAGTACTTC. Amino acid sequence: CSVFRGSKNIQYF.

The chain carries TRBV29-1 and TRBJ1-5; D possibly corresponds to TRBD1 (6 bases). The germline V gene has CDR1 SQVTM and CDR2 ANQGSEA. V lost 3 bases to trimming and J lost 5 bases, with 11 bases between them. This CDR3 is 13 amino acids long. This chain's CDR3 is CSVEQGSDQPQHF. The CDR3 coding sequence is TGCAGCGTTGAGCAGGGGAGCGATCAGCCCCAGCATTTT.

This clone was observed a few times. This chain connects TRBV5-1 to TRBJ2-5, with D perhaps TRBD2 (7 bases). The CDR3 length is 15 residues. Germline V gene lookup returns CDR1 SGHRS and CDR2 YFSETQ. The V gene lost 4 bases and the J gene lost 5 bases, with 18 bases spanning the gap. The CDR3 DNA follows: TGCGCCAGCAGCGCCCTGCGGGGGCAGGGGGAGACCCAGTACTTC. It translates to CASSALRGQGETQYF. Full variable domain (outside the CDR3, taken from reference TRBV5-1 and TRBJ2-5): KAGVTQTPRYLIKTRGQQVTLSCSPISGHRSVSWYQQTPGQGLQFLFEYFSETQRNKGNFPGRFSGRQFSNSRSEMNVSTLELGDSALYLCASSALRGQGETQYFGPGTRLLVL.

Ten or more counts support this clone. The V and J genes are TRBV29-1 and TRBJ2-1; D might be TRBD2 (6 bases). The CDR3 length is 14 residues. Trimming took 7 bases from V and 2 from J, leaving 15 bases between them. CDR1 is SQVTM and CDR2 is ANQGSEA in the germline V gene. CDR3 DNA sequence: TGCAGCGCGGGAGCTTCGGGGGCCTACAATGAGCAGTTCTTC. This translates into CSAGASGAYNEQFF.